These 5 T cell receptor beta chains came from one sample sequenced in a study of beta chain features in type 1 diabetes. Overall study findings and caveats: Among all four CD4+ subsets, Type 1 diabetes patients had TCRB CDR3s that were moderately but significantly shorter.

The isolated RNA, all of it, was reverse transcribed, so expressed TCRB transcripts were what got sequenced. Generated by immunoSEQ multiplex PCR, the TCRdb table keeps only in-frame clones and is missing some. Here the sample spans hundreds of thousands of clones, approximately 11% being singletons. Antigen specificity for these receptors is unknown. Sequencing was performed on naive CD4+ T cells from blood. The receptors here all came from a man aged 25-45 years with type 1 diabetes.

The CDR3 sequence: CASRRQGDYNEQFF. CDR3 in DNA: TGTGCCAGCCGACGACAGGGGGACTACAATGAGCAGTTCTTC. The genes are TRBV25-1 and TRBJ2-1, with 9 bases lining up with TRBD1. Germline V lookup: CDR1 MGHDK, CDR2 SYGVNS. With V trimmed by 8 bases and J by 3 bases, 5 bases remained unmatched. The CDR3 has 14 residues.

This chain links TRBV11-2 with TRBJ2-1; 9 bases align to TRBD1. Germline values: CDR1 SGHAT, CDR2 FQNNGV. V lost 5 bases, J lost 7 bases, and 9 bases stayed unmatched. The CDR3 is 15 amino acids. In DNA, the CDR3 is TGTGCCAGCAGCCGGTTACAGGGGGCAGTTAATGAGCAGTTCTTC. Its protein is CASSRLQGAVNEQFF.

Only a few counts were recorded for this clone. The genes are TRBV5-1 and TRBJ2-4; the D gene is possibly TRBD2 (6 bases). CDR3 size: 16 residues. Germline V lookup: CDR1 SGHRS, CDR2 YFSETQ. The V and J ends lost 4 bases and 8 bases respectively, with 22 bases between them. CDR3 region: CASSPWDSLERDIQYF. The CDR3 DNA sequence: TGCGCCAGCAGCCCCTGGGACTCCCTGGAAAGGGACATTCAGTACTTC.

The chain uses TRBV4-2 and TRBJ1-2, with a weak D call TRBD1 (6 bases). Germline loops: CDR1 LGHNA, CDR2 YNFKEQ. The CDR3 is made up of 14 amino acids. Trimming took 4 bases from V and 4 from J, leaving 13 bases between them. The CDR3 reads CASSPRTASYGYTF. The CDR3 DNA sequence: TGTGCCAGCAGCCCCCGGACAGCGAGCTATGGCTACACCTTC.

This clone was observed a handful of times. This chain uses TRBV6-6 with TRBJ2-7; D might be TRBD1 (6 bases). Trimming took off 6 bases at V and 6 bases at J, with 15 bases between the two ends. The germline V gene encodes CDR1 MNHNY and CDR2 SVGAGI (reference sequence). The CDR3 loop spans 13 amino acids. This CDR3 reads CASSPQGNAEQYF. The CDR3 nucleotides are TGTGCCAGCAGCCCACAGGGAAACGCCGAGCAGTACTTC.